The rows below give T cell receptor beta chains drawn from one sample of a study of early T cells in non-severe SARS-CoV-2 infection. TCRdb reprocessed the 5' RACE reads via MiXCR and lists one record per CDR3 protein. Of 35,000 to 40,000 distinct CDR3 sequences listed, around 6% are singletons. Sequenced material: whole blood. The receptors originated from an adult who was a healthcare worker with PCR-confirmed SARS-CoV-2 infection or an uninfected control (not recorded which). The CDR3 runs from the conserved cysteine through the conserved F or W. The D gene is left open where the match is weak. Sizes are listed as once, few, many, or a class for an expanded clone.

V gene	D gene	J gene	clone size	CDR3 DNA	CDR3 protein
TRBV29-1	-	TRBJ2-3	many	TGCAGCGTTCCGGGAGTCCTCCTCACAGATACGCAGTATTTT	CSVPGVLLTDTQYF
TRBV9	-	TRBJ2-7	many	TGTGCCAGCAGCCCCGGGACCTACGAGCAGTACTTC	CASSPGTYEQYF
TRBV21-1	-	TRBJ1-4	many	TGTGCCAGCAGCACCCCTCCGGAGAAGACTAATGAAAAACTGTTTTTT	CASSTPPEKTNEKLFF
TRBV7-2	-	TRBJ2-1	many	TGTGCCAGCAGTCCGACTGGGGGTTCCTACAATGAGCAGTTCTTC	CASSPTGGSYNEQFF
TRBV6-4	TRBD2	TRBJ2-3	many	TGTGCCAGCAGTGAGAGCGGGGGGGCAACAGATACGCAGTATTTT	CASSESGGATDTQYF
TRBV5-4	TRBD1	TRBJ2-1	few	TGTGCCAGCAGCTCCGGACAGGGGGTGAATGATGAGCAGTTCTTC	CASSSGQGVNDEQFF
TRBV30	-	TRBJ2-2	many	TGTGCCTGGAGTCGGACCGGGGAGCTGTTTTTT	CAWSRTGELFF
TRBV2	TRBD1	TRBJ2-1	many	TGTGCCAGCAGTGAAGCGGGCAGGGGGTTAAATGAGCAGTTCTTC	CASSEAGRGLNEQFF
TRBV29-1	-	TRBJ1-1	many	TGCAGCGTTGGGGGGTTTGGGCGAGGCACTGAAGCTTTCTTT	CSVGGFGRGTEAFF
TRBV5-1	-	TRBJ2-3	many	TGCGCCAGCAGCCCGCTGACTAGGGGGTCCGCGGATACGCAGTATTTT	CASSPLTRGSADTQYF